A selection of T cell receptor beta chains follows, all from one sample in a study of T cells in Graves' hyperthyroidism and ophthalmopathy. TCRdb re-called the multiplex PCR reads with MiXCR, one entry per CDR3 protein. This table has roughly 280,000 distinct CDR3 sequences, 17% appearing once. The sequenced sample consisted of blood. These receptors came from a woman aged 55-70 years with Graves' ophthalmopathy. Each CDR3 is given with its conserved first and last residue. The D gene is left open where the match is weak. Clone size appears in some rows only: once, few, many, or a class for an expanded clone.

V: TRBV5-4
J: TRBJ2-2
D: TRBD1
size: -
DNA: TGTGCCAGCAGCTCGGGACAGGGGTTCGGGGAGCTGTTTTTT
CDR3: CASSSGQGFGELFF

V: TRBV12-3/TRBV12-4
J: TRBJ1-5
D: -
size: many
DNA: TGTGCCAGCAGTCCGAACAGGGGCAATCAGCCCCAGCATTTT
CDR3: CASSPNRGNQPQHF

V: TRBV5-1
J: TRBJ1-4
D: -
size: -
DNA: TGCGCCAGCAGCTTGGCCGGGACTGCTAATGAAAAACTGTTTTTT
CDR3: CASSLAGTANEKLFF

V: TRBV12-5
J: TRBJ1-5
D: -
size: few
DNA: TGTGCTAGTGGTTTGGTCGGTGGGGGTCTAAGGGTTGGCAATCAGCCCCAGCATTTT
CDR3: CASGLVGGGLRVGNQPQHF

V: TRBV27
J: TRBJ2-7
D: TRBD2
size: many
DNA: TGTGCCAGCGGGGGGGTTGGTACGAGGGACGAGCAGTACTTC
CDR3: CASGGVGTRDEQYF

V: TRBV7-2
J: TRBJ2-7
D: TRBD2
size: few
DNA: TGTGCCAGCAGCCAAGGACTAGCGGGAGAGTCCTACGAGCAGTACTTC
CDR3: CASSQGLAGESYEQYF

V: TRBV28
J: TRBJ2-1
D: TRBD2
size: many
DNA: TGTGCCAGCAGTTATAGACTAGCGACTGAGCAGTTCTTC
CDR3: CASSYRLATEQFF

V: TRBV30
J: TRBJ2-3
D: -
size: many
DNA: TGTGCCTGGAGTCCCTACTCTGGGGATACGCAGTATTTT
CDR3: CAWSPYSGDTQYF

V: TRBV11-2
J: TRBJ2-7
D: -
size: many
DNA: TGTGCCAGCAGCTTAGGGGGATCACCTTCCTACTACGAGCAGTACTTC
CDR3: CASSLGGSPSYYEQYF

V: TRBV2
J: TRBJ1-2
D: TRBD1
size: -
DNA: TGTGCCAGCAGTGAATTGGGACAGAGTGCTGTCAACTATGGCTACACCTTC
CDR3: CASSELGQSAVNYGYTF

V: TRBV27
J: TRBJ1-5
D: -
size: -
DNA: TGTGCCAGCAGTCCCTGGACAGTCAATCAGCCCCAGCATTTT
CDR3: CASSPWTVNQPQHF

V: TRBV18
J: TRBJ2-7
D: TRBD1
size: many
DNA: TGTGCCAGCTCACCGGGGACAGCGGTTTCCTACGAGCAGTACTTC
CDR3: CASSPGTAVSYEQYF

V: TRBV6-2/TRBV6-3
J: TRBJ1-4
D: -
size: -
DNA: TGTGCCAGCAGCGTTCGGGGGGTGACTAATGAAAAACTGTTTTTT
CDR3: CASSVRGVTNEKLFF

V: TRBV6-2/TRBV6-3
J: TRBJ2-7
D: TRBD1
size: many
DNA: TGTGCCAGCAGTTATGTGGGGGACAGGGACTACGAGCAGTACTTC
CDR3: CASSYVGDRDYEQYF

V: TRBV4-3
J: TRBJ1-2
D: -
size: few
DNA: TGCGCCAGCAGCAAAGGTGGTAGGGCAGGGAGTGGCTATGGCTACACCTTC
CDR3: CASSKGGRAGSGYGYTF

V: TRBV7-2
J: TRBJ2-2
D: TRBD1
size: many
DNA: TGTGCCAGCAGCCCCGAGTGGGACAGGGTAGAAACCGGGGAGCTGTTTTTT
CDR3: CASSPEWDRVETGELFF

V: TRBV6-1
J: TRBJ2-2
D: TRBD1
size: many
DNA: TGTGCCAGCAGCCTAGGACAGGGTGTAACCGGGGAGCTGTTTTTT
CDR3: CASSLGQGVTGELFF

V: TRBV12-5
J: TRBJ2-5
D: TRBD1
size: many
DNA: TGTGCTAGTGCCCCAACAGGGGGCGAGGTTGTGGAGACCCAGTACTTC
CDR3: CASAPTGGEVVETQYF

V: TRBV12-3/TRBV12-4
J: TRBJ2-7
D: TRBD1
size: many
DNA: TGTGCCAGCAGTCCAGACAGGGGTAGGTCCTACGAGCAGTACTTC
CDR3: CASSPDRGRSYEQYF

V: TRBV10-1
J: TRBJ1-1
D: -
size: few
DNA: TGCGCCAGCAGTGAGTCTAGGACAGAGGGAGCTTTCTTT
CDR3: CASSESRTEGAFF

V: TRBV7-2
J: TRBJ2-2
D: TRBD2
size: few
DNA: TGTGCCAGCAGATCCCCCAGCGGGAGTACCGGGGAGCTGTTTTTT
CDR3: CASRSPSGSTGELFF

V: TRBV7-9
J: TRBJ2-5
D: -
size: many
DNA: TGTGCCAGCAGCTCCCCCCCTGCGCCGTCACAGGGTTCGGGGGAGACCCAGTACTTC
CDR3: CASSSPPAPSQGSGETQYF

V: TRBV19
J: TRBJ1-5
D: -
size: few
DNA: TGTGCCAGTAGTCTCTCGACACCCGTTAGCAATCAGCCCCAGCATTTT
CDR3: CASSLSTPVSNQPQHF

V: TRBV2
J: TRBJ1-2
D: TRBD1
size: -
DNA: TGTGTCAGCTCAGGACAGGTGGCTAACTATGGCTACACCTTC
CDR3: CVSSGQVANYGYTF

V: TRBV5-1
J: TRBJ2-6
D: -
size: -
DNA: TGCGCCAGCAGCCACGGGACAAGTCTCTCTGGGGCCAACGTCCTGACTTTC
CDR3: CASSHGTSLSGANVLTF

V: TRBV5-1
J: TRBJ2-3
D: -
size: many
DNA: TGTGCCAGCAGTCCCAGACAGGCAGATACGCAGTATTTT
CDR3: CASSPRQADTQYF

V: TRBV19
J: TRBJ1-1
D: -
size: few
DNA: TGTGCCAGTAGTAACCATTTGAACACTGAAGCTTTCTTT
CDR3: CASSNHLNTEAFF

V: TRBV19
J: TRBJ2-4
D: -
size: few
DNA: TGTGCCAGTAGAGCCGCGTTAGCCAAAAACATTCAGTACTTC
CDR3: CASRAALAKNIQYF

V: TRBV29-1
J: TRBJ2-5
D: TRBD2
size: many
DNA: TGCAGCGTTGATATGCGGGGGACGGGAGAGACCCAGTACTTC
CDR3: CSVDMRGTGETQYF

V: TRBV5-1
J: TRBJ2-5
D: TRBD2
size: few
DNA: TGCGCCAGCAGCTCGAGCGGGGGGACGGTGGCCCAGTACTTC
CDR3: CASSSSGGTVAQYF

V: TRBV9
J: TRBJ2-7
D: TRBD1
size: many
DNA: TGTGCCAGCAGCGTGACCGGGACAGGGGACTACGAGCAGTACTTC
CDR3: CASSVTGTGDYEQYF

V: TRBV5-1
J: TRBJ1-1
D: -
size: many
DNA: TGCGCCAGCAGCTTGGTCGGCAGGGAAGACACTGAAGCTTTCTTT
CDR3: CASSLVGREDTEAFF

V: TRBV11-2
J: TRBJ2-1
D: -
size: many
DNA: TGTGCCAGCAGCTTAGAGGCGACGAATTACAATGAGCAGTTCTTC
CDR3: CASSLEATNYNEQFF

V: TRBV7-2
J: TRBJ2-7
D: -
size: many
DNA: TGTGCCAGCAGCGCGGGACCGGAGGTTGAGCAGTACTTC
CDR3: CASSAGPEVEQYF

V: TRBV5-4
J: TRBJ2-3
D: -
size: -
DNA: TGTGCCAGCAGCCTTTCTGGGGGAATGACAGATACGCAGTATTTT
CDR3: CASSLSGGMTDTQYF

V: TRBV5-1
J: TRBJ2-2
D: -
size: -
DNA: TGCGCCAGCAGCAGAGGGGACCGAATAAACACCGGGGAGCTGTTTTTT
CDR3: CASSRGDRINTGELFF

V: TRBV18
J: TRBJ2-7
D: TRBD1
size: many
DNA: TGTGCCAGCAGCCCCGGGACAGGGAGCTCCTACGAGCAGTACTTC
CDR3: CASSPGTGSSYEQYF

V: TRBV29-1
J: TRBJ1-2
D: -
size: few
DNA: TGCAGCGTCCCCGGGCAGGGCATATATGGCTACACCTTC
CDR3: CSVPGQGIYGYTF

V: TRBV5-1
J: TRBJ2-3
D: TRBD1
size: many
DNA: TGCGCCAGCAGCGGATCCGGGACAGGGGGTGATACGCAGTATTTT
CDR3: CASSGSGTGGDTQYF

V: TRBV5-6
J: TRBJ2-6
D: -
size: many
DNA: TGTGCCAGCAGTTTAGCAGGGTCTGGGGCCAACGTCCTGACTTTC
CDR3: CASSLAGSGANVLTF

V: TRBV6-6
J: TRBJ1-6
D: -
size: many
DNA: TGTGCCAGCAGTTACTCGAAGGCAGGGCCCCTCCACTTT
CDR3: CASSYSKAGPLHF

V: TRBV6-6
J: TRBJ1-2
D: TRBD1
size: -
DNA: TGTGCCAGCAGTTATTCGGCCGGGACAGGGAATGGCTACACCTTC
CDR3: CASSYSAGTGNGYTF

V: TRBV7-2
J: TRBJ2-7
D: TRBD1
size: many
DNA: TGTGCCAGCAGACAAGGGACAGGGGAGCCCTACGAGCAGTACTTC
CDR3: CASRQGTGEPYEQYF